Presented here are 18 T cell receptor beta chains from one specimen sequenced in a study of neurological immune-mediated disorders. Specified time point: longitudinal time-point 1 (baseline). TCRdb fed the 5' RACE reads into MiXCR, producing one record per CDR3 protein. The sample holds 35,000 to 45,000 distinct CDR3 sequences, 3.2% seen once. The specimen was PBMCs. These receptors all stem from a woman in her fifties or sixties with multiple sclerosis.

This clonotype was seen many times. J is TRBJ1-2 and V is TRBV6-6; D gene ambiguous. Germline lookup yields CDR1 MNHNY and CDR2 SVGAGI (reference sequence). V was cut by 5 bases and J by 2 bases, with 12 bases left in between. The CDR3 has 14 residues. CDR3 sequence reads: CASSTTGGNYGYTF. The CDR3 coding sequence is TGTGCCAGCAGTACGACGGGAGGAAACTATGGCTACACCTTC.

This clonotype occurred many times. The chain employs TRBV5-1 and TRBJ1-5; D gene uncertain. This CDR3 is built from 14 residues. V lost 4 bases to trimming and J lost 9 bases, with 17 bases between them. Germline-derived CDR1 and CDR2 are SGHRS and YFSETQ. This CDR3 is CASSPEDGIGPQHF. In DNA, the CDR3 is TGCGCCAGCAGCCCTGAGGACGGAATCGGGCCCCAGCATTTT.

In its sample, this clonotype was seen many times. J is TRBJ1-2 and V is TRBV6-2 or TRBV6-3; no clear D. Trimming pared 4 bases from V and 7 bases from J, leaving 16 bases between. This CDR3 has 14 residues. Germline-derived CDR1 and CDR2 are MNHEY and SVGEGT. The CDR3 loop is CASSLSSAVRGYTF. CDR3 bases: TGTGCCAGCAGTTTATCCTCGGCAGTTCGTGGCTACACCTTC.

CDR3 DNA sequence: TGTGCCAGCAGCGAGGGACAGGGGGCTCGTGGGTATGGCTACACCTTC. As protein: CASSEGQGARGYGYTF. V and J are TRBV3-1 and TRBJ1-2; 12 bases agree with TRBD1. Looked up from germline, CDR1 is LGHDT and CDR2 is YNNKEL (reference sequence). Trimming took 5 bases from V and 5 from J; bases not matched to a gene: 9. This CDR3 contains 16 residues. Full variable domain (rest looked up from reference TRBV3-1 and TRBJ1-2): DTAVSQTPKYLVTQMGNDKSIKCEQNLGHDTMYWYKQDSKKFLKIMFSYNNKELIINETVPNRFSPKSPDKAHLNLHINSLELGDSAVYFCASSEGQGARGYGYTFGSGTRLTVV.

The table lists this clonotype with many counts. This CDR3 reads CASSLADYEQYF. The CDR3 DNA reads TGTGCCAGCAGTTTAGCTGACTACGAGCAGTACTTC. The chain carries TRBV12-3 or TRBV12-4 and TRBJ2-7, with D unclear. V dropped 0 bases and J dropped 3 bases, with 3 bases sitting between them. The length of the CDR3 is 12 residues.

This clonotype was picked up many times. The chain joins TRBV5-1 to TRBJ1-5; 9 bases agree with TRBD1. The CDR3 sequence is 16 residues long. V lost 0 bases to trimming and J lost 7 bases; unmatched junction nucleotides: 8. Germline V gene sequence: CDR1 SGHRS, CDR2 YFSETQ. The CDR3 spells CASSLEGQGSGQPQHF. CDR3 coding DNA: TGCGCCAGCAGCTTGGAAGGACAGGGGTCCGGGCAGCCCCAGCATTTT.

At least ten counts were recorded for this clonotype. A junction boundary mismatches the germline segment, possibly from a read error. V and J are TRBV4-2 and TRBJ2-7, with D unclear. Germline V gene data show CDR1 as LGHNA and CDR2 as YNFKEQ. This CDR3 has 12 amino acids. The CDR3 bases are TGTGACAGCAGCAAAGATGGGTACGAGCAGTACTTC. Its protein is CDSSKDGYEQYF.

This clonotype was counted many times. This chain joins TRBV6-6 and TRBJ2-1; 8 nucleotides agree with TRBD2. Germline CDR1 and CDR2: MNHNY and SVGAGI (reference sequence). The CDR3 covers 14 residues. Trimming removed 2 bases from V and 6 bases from J; junction bases left unmatched: 3. CDR3 sequence: CASSYIAGGNEQFF. The CDR3 DNA reads TGTGCCAGCAGTTACATTGCGGGGGGCAATGAGCAGTTCTTC.

V usage is TRBV10-2 and J usage is TRBJ1-5; TRBD1 might be the D (5 bases). Germline V gene data show CDR1 as WSHSY and CDR2 as SAAADI. The CDR3 spans 13 residues. Trimming removed 6 bases at V and 0 bases at J, with 6 bases between. In DNA form, the CDR3 reads TGCGCCAGCAGCAGGGATAGCAATCAGCCCCAGCATTTT. Encoded protein: CASSRDSNQPQHF.

This clonotype was counted at least ten times. Without the conserved terminal phenylalanine or tryptophan, this CDR3 likely stems from a read error. The rearrangement links TRBV6-1 to TRBJ2-7; D remains ambiguous. CDR3 length equals 11 residues. The V and J ends lost 1 base and 6 bases respectively, with 4 bases between them. Germline lookup yields CDR1 MNHNS and CDR2 SASEGT. In DNA form, the CDR3 reads TGTGCCAGCAGTGAAGGTTTCGAGCAGTACAAC. Amino acids: CASSEGFEQYN.

There are many counts of this clonotype. This chain links TRBV14 with TRBJ2-5; D is perhaps TRBD1 or TRBD2 (5 bases each). V gave up 1 base and J gave up 14 bases, with 14 bases separating them. Germline V gives CDR1 SGHDN, CDR2 FVKESK. The CDR3 length is 12 residues. The CDR3: CASSQAGRPYYF. The CDR3 nucleotides read TGTGCCAGCAGCCAAGCGGGACGCCCTTACTACTTC.

This clonotype was counted at least ten times. This rearrangement joins TRBV5-1 to TRBJ1-1; TRBD1 agrees at 10 bases. The V and J ends lost 3 bases and 5 bases, in that order; junction bases with no gene match: 4. The germline V gene has CDR1 SGHRS and CDR2 YFSETQ. The CDR3 runs 14 residues. In DNA form, the CDR3 reads TGCGCCAGCAGCTACGGGACAGGGGATACTGAAGCTTTCTTT. Its translation is CASSYGTGDTEAFF. Variable domain in full (rest from reference TRBV5-1 and TRBJ1-1): KAGVTQTPRYLIKTRGQQVTLSCSPISGHRSVSWYQQTPGQGLQFLFEYFSETQRNKGNFPGRFSGRQFSNSRSEMNVSTLELGDSALYLCASSYGTGDTEAFFGQGTRLTVV.

This clonotype was detected many times. The chain joins TRBV20-1 to TRBJ1-5; 7 bases are a match to TRBD1. The V segment lost 1 base and the J segment 6 bases; nucleotides outside the gene matches: 6. This CDR3 contains 14 residues. CDR1 DFQATT and CDR2 SNEGSKA come from the germline V gene (reference sequence). In nucleotides, the CDR3 is TGCAGTGCTAGAGTCCAACAGGGGACTCAGCCCCAGCATTTT. Its protein is CSARVQQGTQPQHF.

This clonotype was recorded many times. The chain employs TRBV5-5 and TRBJ1-4; 9 nucleotides line up with TRBD1. Germline assignment: CDR1 SGHKS and CDR2 YYEKEE (reference sequence). CDR3 length: 15 residues. J gave up 5 bases and V 0 bases, and 2 bases lay outside the gene matches. CDR3 nucleotide sequence: TGTGCCAGCAGCTTGGAGACAGGGGGAAATGAAAAACTGTTTTTT. Translating it yields CASSLETGGNEKLFF. The complete variable domain, with remaining parts taken from reference TRBV5-5 and TRBJ1-4, reads DAGVTQSPTHLIKTRGQQVTLRCSPISGHKSVSWYQQVLGQGPQFIFQYYEKEERGRGNFPDRFSARQFPNYSSELNVNALLLGDSALYLCASSLETGGNEKLFFGSGTQLSVL.

This clonotype was detected ten times or more. CDR3 residues: CASSLGGARDTQYF. The CDR3 DNA follows: TGTGCCAGCAGCTTGGGGGGGGCCAGAGATACGCAGTATTTT. The chain employs TRBV5-5 and TRBJ2-3; TRBD1 or TRBD2 may be the D gene (6 bases each). The CDR3 contains 14 residues. Germline CDR1 SGHKS, CDR2 YYEKEE (reference sequence). Trimming stripped 0 bases from V and 5 bases from J, with 10 bases between. Together with reference TRBV5-5 and TRBJ2-3, the CDR3 gives the full variable domain: DAGVTQSPTHLIKTRGQQVTLRCSPISGHKSVSWYQQVLGQGPQFIFQYYEKEERGRGNFPDRFSARQFPNYSSELNVNALLLGDSALYLCASSLGGARDTQYFGPGTRLTVL.

The table lists this clonotype with many counts. This rearrangement joins TRBV6-2 or TRBV6-3 to TRBJ2-7; D tentatively fits TRBD1 or TRBD2 (5 bases each). Germline values: CDR1 MNHEY, CDR2 SVGEGT. The CDR3 loop spans 14 amino acids. V lost 4 bases, J lost 1 base, and 11 bases lay in between. The CDR3 spells CASSFGTASYEQYF. The CDR3 coding sequence is TGTGCCAGCAGTTTCGGGACCGCGTCCTACGAGCAGTACTTC.

This clonotype has at least ten counts. V and J are TRBV5-1 and TRBJ1-5; no reliable D call. V shed 0 bases and J shed 0 bases, with 7 bases lying between them. The CDR3 consists of 15 residues. The germline CDR1 and CDR2 sequences are SGHRS and YFSETQ. The CDR3 is CASSLDSYSNQPQHF. Here the CDR3 DNA reads TGCGCCAGCAGCTTGGACAGTTATAGCAATCAGCCCCAGCATTTT.

On this clonotype itself: A much larger clonotype is one base distant, so this may be a read error. The V call is TRBV7-9, the J call TRBJ2-2; TRBD1 matches at 7 bases. The CDR3 extends over 16 amino acids. From germline, CDR1 is SEHNR and CDR2 FQNEAQ (reference sequence). CDR3 nucleotides: TGTGCCAGCAACTTAGGGGGCAGGGCCAACACCGGGGAGCTGTTTTTT. Protein product: CASNLGGRANTGELFF.